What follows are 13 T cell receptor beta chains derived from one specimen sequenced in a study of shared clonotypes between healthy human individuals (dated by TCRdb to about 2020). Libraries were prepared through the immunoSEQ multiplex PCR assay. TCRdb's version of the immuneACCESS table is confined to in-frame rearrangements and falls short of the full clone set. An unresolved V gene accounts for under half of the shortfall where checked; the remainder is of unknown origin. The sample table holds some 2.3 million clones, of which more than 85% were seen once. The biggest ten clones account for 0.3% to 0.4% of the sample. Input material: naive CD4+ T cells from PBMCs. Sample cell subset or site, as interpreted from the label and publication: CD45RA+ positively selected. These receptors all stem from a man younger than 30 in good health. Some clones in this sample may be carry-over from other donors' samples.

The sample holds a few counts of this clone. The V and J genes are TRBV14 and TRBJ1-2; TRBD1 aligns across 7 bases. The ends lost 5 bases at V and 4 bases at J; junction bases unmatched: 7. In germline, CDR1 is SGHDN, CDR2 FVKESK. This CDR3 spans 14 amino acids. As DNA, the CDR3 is TGTGCCAGCAGCGCACAGGGGAACCTCTATGGCTACACCTTC. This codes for CASSAQGNLYGYTF.

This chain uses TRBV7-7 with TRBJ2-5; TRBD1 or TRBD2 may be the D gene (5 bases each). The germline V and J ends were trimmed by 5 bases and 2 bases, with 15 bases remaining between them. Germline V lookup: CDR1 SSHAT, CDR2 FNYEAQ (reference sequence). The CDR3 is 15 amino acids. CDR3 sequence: CASSAEGSLQETQYF. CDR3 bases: TGTGCCAGCAGCGCCGAGGGGAGCCTACAAGAGACCCAGTACTTC.

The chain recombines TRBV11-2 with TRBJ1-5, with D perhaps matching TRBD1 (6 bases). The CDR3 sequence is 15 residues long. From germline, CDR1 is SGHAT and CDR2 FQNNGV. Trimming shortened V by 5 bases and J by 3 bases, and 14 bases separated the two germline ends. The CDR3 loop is CASSEFTGPNQPQHF. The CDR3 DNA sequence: TGTGCCAGCAGCGAATTTACAGGGCCCAATCAGCCCCAGCATTTT.

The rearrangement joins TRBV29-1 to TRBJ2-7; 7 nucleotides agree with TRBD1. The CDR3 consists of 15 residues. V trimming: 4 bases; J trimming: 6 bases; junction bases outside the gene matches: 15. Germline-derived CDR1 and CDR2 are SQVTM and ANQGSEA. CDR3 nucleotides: TGCAGCGTTGCGGGACAGACTGGTGTAAAGAGCGAGCAGTACTTC. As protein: CSVAGQTGVKSEQYF.

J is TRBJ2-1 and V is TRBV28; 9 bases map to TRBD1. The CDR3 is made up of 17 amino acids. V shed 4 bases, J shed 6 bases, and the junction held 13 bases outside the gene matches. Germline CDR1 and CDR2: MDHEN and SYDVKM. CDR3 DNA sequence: TGTGCCAGCAGTTCCGGGACAGGGCGTCCGGGGCTCAATGAGCAGTTCTTC. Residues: CASSSGTGRPGLNEQFF.

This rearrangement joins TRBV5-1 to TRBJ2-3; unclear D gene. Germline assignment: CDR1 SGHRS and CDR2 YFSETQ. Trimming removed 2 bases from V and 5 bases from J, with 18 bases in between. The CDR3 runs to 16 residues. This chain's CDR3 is CASSFSANGKGDTQYF. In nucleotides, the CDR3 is TGCGCCAGCAGCTTTTCGGCCAACGGAAAGGGAGATACGCAGTATTTT.

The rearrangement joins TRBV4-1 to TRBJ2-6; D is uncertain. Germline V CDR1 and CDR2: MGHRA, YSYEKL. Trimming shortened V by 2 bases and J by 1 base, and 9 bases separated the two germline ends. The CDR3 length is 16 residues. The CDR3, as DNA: TGCGCCAGCAGCCAACCCGTGGAATCTGGGGCCAACGTCCTGACTTTC. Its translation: CASSQPVESGANVLTF.

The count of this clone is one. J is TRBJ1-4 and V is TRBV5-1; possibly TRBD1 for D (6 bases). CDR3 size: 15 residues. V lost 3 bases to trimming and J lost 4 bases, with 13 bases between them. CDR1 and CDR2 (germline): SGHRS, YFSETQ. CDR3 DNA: TGCGCCAGCAGCTCCCTAGGGGGTCTTAATGAAAAACTGTTTTTT. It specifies CASSSLGGLNEKLFF.

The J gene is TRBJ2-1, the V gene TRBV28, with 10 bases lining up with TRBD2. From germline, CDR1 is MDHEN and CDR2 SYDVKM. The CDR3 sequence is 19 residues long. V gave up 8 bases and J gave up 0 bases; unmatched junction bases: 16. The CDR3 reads CASPPSRLAGLSSYNEQFF. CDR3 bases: TGTGCCAGCCCCCCCTCCCGACTAGCGGGTTTGAGCTCCTACAATGAGCAGTTCTTC. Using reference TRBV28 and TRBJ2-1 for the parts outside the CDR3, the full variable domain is DVKVTQSSRYLVKRTGEKVFLECVQDMDHENMFWYRQDPGLGLRLIYFSYDVKMKEKGDIPEGYSVSREKKERFSLILESASTNQTSMYLCASPPSRLAGLSSYNEQFFGPGTRLTVL.

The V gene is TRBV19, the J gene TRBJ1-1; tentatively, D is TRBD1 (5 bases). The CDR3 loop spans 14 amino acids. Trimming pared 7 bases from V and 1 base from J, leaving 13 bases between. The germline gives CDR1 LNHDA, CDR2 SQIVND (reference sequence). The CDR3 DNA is TGTGCCAGTATCCATCCCGGGGGGAACACTGAAGCTTTCTTT. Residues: CASIHPGGNTEAFF.

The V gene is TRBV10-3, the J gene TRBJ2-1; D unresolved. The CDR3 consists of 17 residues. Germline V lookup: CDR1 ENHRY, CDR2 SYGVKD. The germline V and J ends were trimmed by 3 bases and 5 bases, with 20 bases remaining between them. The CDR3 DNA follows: TGTGCCATCAGTGATTTCGTGGACGCCTTGTCACACAATGAGCAGTTCTTC. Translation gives CAISDFVDALSHNEQFF.

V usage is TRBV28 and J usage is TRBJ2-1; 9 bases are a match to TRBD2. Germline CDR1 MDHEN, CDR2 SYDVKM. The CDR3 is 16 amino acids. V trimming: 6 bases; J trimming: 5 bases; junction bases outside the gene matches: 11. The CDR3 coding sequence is TGTGCCAGCAGCCCCTGGGGTAGCGGGAGTCACAATGAGCAGTTCTTC. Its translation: CASSPWGSGSHNEQFF.

The CDR3 region is CASSTEGDYYNEQFF. Written as DNA, the CDR3 is TGTGCCAGCAGCACGGAGGGGGACTATTACAATGAGCAGTTCTTC. The V call is TRBV9, the J call TRBJ2-1; maybe TRBD2 (7 bases). Trimming stripped 4 bases from V and 4 bases from J, with 15 bases between. The CDR3 has 15 amino acids. The germline gives CDR1 SGDLS, CDR2 YYNGEE.